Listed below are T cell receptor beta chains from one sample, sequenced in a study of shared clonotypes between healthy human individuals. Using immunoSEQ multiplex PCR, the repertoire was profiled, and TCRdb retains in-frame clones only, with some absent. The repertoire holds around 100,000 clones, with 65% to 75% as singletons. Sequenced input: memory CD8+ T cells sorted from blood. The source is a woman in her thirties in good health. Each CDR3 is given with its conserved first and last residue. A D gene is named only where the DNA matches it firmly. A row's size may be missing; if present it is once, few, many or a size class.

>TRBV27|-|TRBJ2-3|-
CASSFLTPGSDTQYF
TGTGCCAGCAGTTTCCTAACCCCGGGTTCAGATACGCAGTATTTT
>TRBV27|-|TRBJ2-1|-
CASSYTPSVDEQFF
TGTGCCAGCAGTTACACCCCCTCCGTGGATGAGCAGTTCTTC
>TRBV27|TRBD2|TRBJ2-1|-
CASKPLAGNYNEQFF
TGTGCCAGCAAACCACTAGCGGGTAACTACAATGAGCAGTTCTTC
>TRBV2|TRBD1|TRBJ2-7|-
CASSESPGTGTYEQYF
TGTGCCAGCAGTGAATCCCCTGGGACAGGAACCTACGAGCAGTACTTC
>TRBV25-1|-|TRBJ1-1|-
CASSVLDSNTEAFF
TGTGCCAGCAGTGTCCTGGACAGCAACACTGAAGCTTTCTTT
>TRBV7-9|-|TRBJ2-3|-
CASKEGGSPIPTDTQYF
TGTGCCAGCAAAGAGGGTGGTAGTCCGATCCCCACAGATACGCAGTATTTT
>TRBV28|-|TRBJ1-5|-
CASSHPGTLWNQPQHF
TGTGCCAGCAGTCACCCTGGGACCCTCTGGAACCAGCCCCAGCATTTT
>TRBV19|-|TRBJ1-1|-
CASSEGTGHSLMEAFF
TGTGCCAGTAGTGAGGGGACCGGACATTCCCTGATGGAAGCTTTCTTT
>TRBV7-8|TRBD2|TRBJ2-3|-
CASSLGLADSTDTQYF
TGTGCCAGCAGCTTAGGTCTAGCGGATTCCACAGATACGCAGTATTTT
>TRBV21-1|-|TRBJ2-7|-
CASRIGWFYYEQYF
TGTGCCAGCAGAATCGGCTGGTTCTACTACGAGCAGTACTTC
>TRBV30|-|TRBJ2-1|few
CALGPTYNEQFF
TGTGCCTTGGGACCAACCTACAATGAGCAGTTCTTC
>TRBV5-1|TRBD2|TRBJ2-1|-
CASTRGEPGQDEQFF
TGCGCCAGCACCCGGGGGGAACCAGGGCAGGATGAGCAGTTCTTC
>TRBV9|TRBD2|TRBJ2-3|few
CASSLRLAGASADTQYF
TGTGCCAGCAGCCTCCGACTAGCGGGAGCATCCGCAGATACGCAGTATTTT
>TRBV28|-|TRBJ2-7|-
CASSLWGVPPYEQYF
TGTGCCAGCAGTTTATGGGGGGTTCCTCCCTACGAGCAGTACTTC
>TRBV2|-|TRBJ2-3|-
CASAIPMVDTQYF
TGTGCCAGTGCGATTCCGATGGTGGATACGCAGTATTTT
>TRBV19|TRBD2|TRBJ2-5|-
CASSKTGTSGRVQETQYF
TGTGCCAGTAGTAAGACCGGGACTAGCGGGAGGGTTCAAGAGACCCAGTACTTC
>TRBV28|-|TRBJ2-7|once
CASTPAGLHSYEQYF
TGTGCCAGCACCCCAGCCGGACTGCACTCCTACGAGCAGTACTTC
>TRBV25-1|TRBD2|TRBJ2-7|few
CASSEAGLAGYEQYF
TGTGCCAGCAGTGAAGCTGGACTAGCGGGATACGAGCAGTACTTC
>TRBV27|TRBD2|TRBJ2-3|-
CASSLSLAGTSTDTQYF
TGTGCCAGCAGTTTATCGTTAGCGGGAACTAGCACAGATACGCAGTATTTT
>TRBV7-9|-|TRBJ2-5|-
CASSLWGGETQYF
TGTGCCAGCAGCTTATGGGGTGGAGAGACCCAGTACTTC
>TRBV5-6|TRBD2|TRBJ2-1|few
CASSWSAGGDNEQFF
TGTGCCAGCAGCTGGTCAGCGGGAGGCGACAATGAGCAGTTCTTC
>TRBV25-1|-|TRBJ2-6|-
CASSELVVSSSGANVLTF
TGTGCCAGCAGTGAATTGGTGGTTTCCTCCTCTGGGGCCAACGTCCTGACTTTC
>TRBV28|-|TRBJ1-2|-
CASSLTARRKANYGYTF
TGTGCCAGCAGCCTCACCGCGAGGAGAAAAGCTAACTATGGCTACACCTTC
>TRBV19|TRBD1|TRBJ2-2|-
CASSPGHTGTGMNGELFF
TGTGCCAGTAGTCCCGGGCATACCGGGACAGGGATGAACGGGGAGCTGTTTTTT
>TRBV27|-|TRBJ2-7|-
CASSGLGRKAYEQYF
TGTGCCAGCAGTGGCCTTGGGCGCAAAGCTTACGAGCAGTACTTC
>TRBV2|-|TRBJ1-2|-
CASSEGGGGNYGYTF
TGTGCCAGCAGTGAAGGGGGAGGTGGCAACTATGGCTACACCTTC
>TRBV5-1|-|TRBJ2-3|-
CASSSHPGTDTQYF
TGCGCCAGCAGCTCCCATCCGGGCACAGATACGCAGTATTTT
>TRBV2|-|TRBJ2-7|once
CASRSGSYEQYF
TGTGCCAGCAGGTCGGGGTCTTACGAGCAGTACTTC
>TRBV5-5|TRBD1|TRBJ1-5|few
CASSPAAGTGGGQPQHF
TGTGCCAGCAGCCCGGCCGCCGGGACAGGGGGAGGTCAGCCCCAGCATTTT
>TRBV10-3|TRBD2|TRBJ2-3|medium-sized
CAIRGTSGHTDTQYF
TGTGCCATCAGGGGGACTAGCGGGCACACAGATACGCAGTATTTT
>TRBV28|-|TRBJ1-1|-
CASTRSRGWTEAFF
TGTGCCAGCACTCGGTCGCGCGGGTGGACTGAAGCTTTCTTT
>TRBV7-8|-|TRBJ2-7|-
CASSLFRKGYEQYF
TGTGCCAGCAGCTTATTCCGGAAGGGGTACGAGCAGTACTTC
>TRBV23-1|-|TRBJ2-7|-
CASSQSGPCYEQYF
TGCGCCAGCAGTCAATCGGGACCGTGCTACGAGCAGTACTTC
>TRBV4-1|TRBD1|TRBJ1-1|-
CASSQDGGQGFVVTEAFF
TGCGCCAGCAGCCAAGATGGGGGACAGGGGTTCGTCGTCACTGAAGCTTTCTTT
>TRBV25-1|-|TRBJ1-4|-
CASSERGVNEKLFF
TGTGCCAGCAGTGAACGGGGAGTTAATGAAAAACTGTTTTTT
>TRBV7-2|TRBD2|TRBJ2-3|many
CASSTTSGTADTQYF
TGTGCCAGCAGCACGACTAGCGGGACGGCAGATACGCAGTATTTT
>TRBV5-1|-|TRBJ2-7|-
CASSLDSQTPYEQYF
TGCGCCAGCAGCTTGGACAGCCAAACCCCCTACGAGCAGTACTTC
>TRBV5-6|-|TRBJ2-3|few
CASSLGSSAPTTDTQYF
TGTGCCAGCAGCTTAGGGTCTAGCGCGCCCACCACAGATACGCAGTATTTT
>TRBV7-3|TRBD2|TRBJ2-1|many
CASSSAGLAGEVDEQFF
TGTGCCAGCAGTTCAGCCGGACTAGCGGGAGAGGTCGATGAGCAGTTCTTC
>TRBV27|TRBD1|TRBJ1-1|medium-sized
CASIRNRGLMNTEAFF
TGTGCCAGCATAAGGAACAGGGGGCTTATGAACACTGAAGCTTTCTTT
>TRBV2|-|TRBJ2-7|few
CASSEDLMNEQYF
TGTGCCAGCAGTGAAGATCTGATGAACGAGCAGTACTTC